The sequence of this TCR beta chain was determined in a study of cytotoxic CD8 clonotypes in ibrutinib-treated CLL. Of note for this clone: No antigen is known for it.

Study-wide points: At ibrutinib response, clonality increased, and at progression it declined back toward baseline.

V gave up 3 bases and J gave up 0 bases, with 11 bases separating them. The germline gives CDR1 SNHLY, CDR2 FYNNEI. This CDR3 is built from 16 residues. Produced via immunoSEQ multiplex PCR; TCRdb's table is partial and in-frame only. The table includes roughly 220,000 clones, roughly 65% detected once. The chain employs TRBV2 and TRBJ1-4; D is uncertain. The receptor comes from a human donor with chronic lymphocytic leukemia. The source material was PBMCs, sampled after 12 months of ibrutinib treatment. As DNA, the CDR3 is TGTGCCAGCAGTGACCTCGACCTGGCAACTAATGAAAAACTGTTTTTT. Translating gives CASSDLDLATNEKLFF.